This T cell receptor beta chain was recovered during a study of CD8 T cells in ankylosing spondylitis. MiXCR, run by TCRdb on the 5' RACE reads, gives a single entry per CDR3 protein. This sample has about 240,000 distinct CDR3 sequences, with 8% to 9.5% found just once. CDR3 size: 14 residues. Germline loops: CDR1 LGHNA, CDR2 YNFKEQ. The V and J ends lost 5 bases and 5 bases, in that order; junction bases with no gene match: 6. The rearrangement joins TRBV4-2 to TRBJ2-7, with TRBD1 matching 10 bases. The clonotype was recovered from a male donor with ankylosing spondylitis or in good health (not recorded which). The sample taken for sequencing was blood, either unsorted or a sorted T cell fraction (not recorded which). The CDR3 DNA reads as TGTGCCAGCAGCACCGGGACAGGGGTAGACGAGCAGTACTTC. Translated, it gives CASSTGTGVDEQYF.